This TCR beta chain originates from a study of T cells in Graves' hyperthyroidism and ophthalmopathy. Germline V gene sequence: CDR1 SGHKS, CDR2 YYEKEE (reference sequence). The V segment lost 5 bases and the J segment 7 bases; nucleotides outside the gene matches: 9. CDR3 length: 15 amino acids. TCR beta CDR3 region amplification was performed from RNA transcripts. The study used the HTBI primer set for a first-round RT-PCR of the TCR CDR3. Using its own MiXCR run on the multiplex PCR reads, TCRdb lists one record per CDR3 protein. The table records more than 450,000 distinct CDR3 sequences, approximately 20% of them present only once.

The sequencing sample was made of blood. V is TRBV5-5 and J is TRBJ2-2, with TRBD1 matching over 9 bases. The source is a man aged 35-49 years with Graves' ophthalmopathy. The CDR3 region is CASSPRQGGGGELFF. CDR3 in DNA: TGTGCCAGCAGTCCTAGACAGGGGGGCGGCGGGGAGCTGTTTTTT. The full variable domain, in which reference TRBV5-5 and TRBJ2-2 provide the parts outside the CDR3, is DAGVTQSPTHLIKTRGQQVTLRCSPISGHKSVSWYQQVLGQGPQFIFQYYEKEERGRGNFPDRFSARQFPNYSSELNVNALLLGDSALYLCASSPRQGGGGELFFGEGSRLTVL.